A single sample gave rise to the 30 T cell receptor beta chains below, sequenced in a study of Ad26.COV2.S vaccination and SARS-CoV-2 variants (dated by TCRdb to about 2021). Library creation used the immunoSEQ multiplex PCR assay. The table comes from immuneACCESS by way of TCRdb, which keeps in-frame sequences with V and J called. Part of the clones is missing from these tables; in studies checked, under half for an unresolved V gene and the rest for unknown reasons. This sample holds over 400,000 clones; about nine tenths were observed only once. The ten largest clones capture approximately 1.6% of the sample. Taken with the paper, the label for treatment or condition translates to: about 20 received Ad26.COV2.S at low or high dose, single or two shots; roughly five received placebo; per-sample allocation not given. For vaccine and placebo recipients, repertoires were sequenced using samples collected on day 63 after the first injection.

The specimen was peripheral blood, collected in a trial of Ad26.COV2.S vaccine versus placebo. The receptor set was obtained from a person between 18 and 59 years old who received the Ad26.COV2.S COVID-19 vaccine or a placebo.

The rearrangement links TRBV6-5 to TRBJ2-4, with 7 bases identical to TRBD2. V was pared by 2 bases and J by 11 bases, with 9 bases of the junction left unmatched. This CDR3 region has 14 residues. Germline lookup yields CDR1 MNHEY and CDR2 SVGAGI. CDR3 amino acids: CASSYGGVLGVQYF. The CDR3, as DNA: TGTGCCAGCAGTTACGGGGGGGTCCTCGGGGTTCAGTACTTC.

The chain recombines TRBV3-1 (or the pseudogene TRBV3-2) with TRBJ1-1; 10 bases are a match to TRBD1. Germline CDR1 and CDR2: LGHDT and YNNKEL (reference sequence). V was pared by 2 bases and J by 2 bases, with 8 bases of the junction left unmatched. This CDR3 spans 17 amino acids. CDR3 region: CASSQKAQTGGNTEAFF. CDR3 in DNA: TGTGCCAGCAGCCAAAAAGCTCAGACAGGGGGCAACACTGAAGCTTTCTTT.

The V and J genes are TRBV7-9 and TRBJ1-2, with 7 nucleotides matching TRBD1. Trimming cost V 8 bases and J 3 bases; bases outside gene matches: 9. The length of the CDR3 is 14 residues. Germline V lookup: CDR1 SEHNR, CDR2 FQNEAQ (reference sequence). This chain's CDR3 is CASEGWTGHYGYTF. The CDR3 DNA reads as TGTGCCAGCGAAGGGTGGACAGGCCACTATGGCTACACCTTC.

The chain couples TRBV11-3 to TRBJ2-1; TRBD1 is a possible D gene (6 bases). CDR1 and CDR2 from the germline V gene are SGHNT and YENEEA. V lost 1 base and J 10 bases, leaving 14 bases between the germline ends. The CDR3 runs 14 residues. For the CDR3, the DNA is TGTGCCAGCAGCTTAGGATACAGGGCAGGCGAGCAGTTCTTC. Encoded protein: CASSLGYRAGEQFF.

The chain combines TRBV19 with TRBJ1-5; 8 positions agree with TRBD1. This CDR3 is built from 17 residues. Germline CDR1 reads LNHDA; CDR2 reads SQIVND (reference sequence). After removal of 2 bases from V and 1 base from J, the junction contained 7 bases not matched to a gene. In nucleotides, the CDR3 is TGTGCCAGTAGTATACAGGGGGCGGAAAAGAGCAATCAGCCCCAGCATTTT. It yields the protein CASSIQGAEKSNQPQHF.

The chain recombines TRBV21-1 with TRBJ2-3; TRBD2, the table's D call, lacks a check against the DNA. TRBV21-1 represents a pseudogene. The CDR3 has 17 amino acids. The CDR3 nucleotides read TGTGCCAGCAGAAAACCGAACGGGGGGGCCATCACAGATACGCAGTATTTT. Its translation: CASRKPNGGAITDTQYF.

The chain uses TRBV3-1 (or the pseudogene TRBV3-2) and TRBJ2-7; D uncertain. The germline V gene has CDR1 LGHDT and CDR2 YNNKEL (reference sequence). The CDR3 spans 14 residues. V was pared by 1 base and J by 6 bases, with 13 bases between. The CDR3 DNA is TGTGCCAGCAGCCAAGGCCCCACGATGGGCGAGCAGTACTTC. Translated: CASSQGPTMGEQYF.

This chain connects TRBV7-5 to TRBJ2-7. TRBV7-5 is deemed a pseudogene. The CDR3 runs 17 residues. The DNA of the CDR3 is TGTGCCAGAAGCTTGGTCCCGGGACGTCATTACTCCTACGAGCAGTACTTC. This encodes CARSLVPGRHYSYEQYF.

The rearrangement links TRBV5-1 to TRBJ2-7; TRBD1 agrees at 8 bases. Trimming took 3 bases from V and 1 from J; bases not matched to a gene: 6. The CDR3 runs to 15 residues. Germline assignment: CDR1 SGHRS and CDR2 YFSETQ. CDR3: CASSSQGAGSYEQYF. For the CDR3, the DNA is TGCGCCAGCAGCTCTCAGGGGGCAGGGTCCTACGAGCAGTACTTC. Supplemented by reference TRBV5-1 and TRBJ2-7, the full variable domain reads KAGVTQTPRYLIKTRGQQVTLSCSPISGHRSVSWYQQTPGQGLQFLFEYFSETQRNKGNFPGRFSGRQFSNSRSEMNVSTLELGDSALYLCASSSQGAGSYEQYFGPGTRLTVT.

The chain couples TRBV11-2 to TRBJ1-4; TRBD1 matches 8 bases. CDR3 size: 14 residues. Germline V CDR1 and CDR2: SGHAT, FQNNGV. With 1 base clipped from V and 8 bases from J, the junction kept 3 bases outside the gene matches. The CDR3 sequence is CASSLGTGREKLFF. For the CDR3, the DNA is TGTGCCAGCAGCTTAGGGACAGGGAGGGAAAAACTGTTTTTT.

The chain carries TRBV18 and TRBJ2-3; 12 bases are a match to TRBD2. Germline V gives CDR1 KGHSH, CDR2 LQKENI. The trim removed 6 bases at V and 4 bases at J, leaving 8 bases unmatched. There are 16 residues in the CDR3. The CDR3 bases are TGTGCCAGCTCCCAAACTAGCGGGGGGTTGGCAGATACGCAGTATTTT. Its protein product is CASSQTSGGLADTQYF.

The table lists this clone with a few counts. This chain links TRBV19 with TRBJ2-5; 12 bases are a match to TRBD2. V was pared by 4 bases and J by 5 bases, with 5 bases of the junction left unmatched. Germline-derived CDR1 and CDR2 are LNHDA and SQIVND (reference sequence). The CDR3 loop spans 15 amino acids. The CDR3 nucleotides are TGTGCCAGTAGTACTAGCGGGGGGGCCCGGGAGACCCAGTACTTC. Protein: CASSTSGGARETQYF.

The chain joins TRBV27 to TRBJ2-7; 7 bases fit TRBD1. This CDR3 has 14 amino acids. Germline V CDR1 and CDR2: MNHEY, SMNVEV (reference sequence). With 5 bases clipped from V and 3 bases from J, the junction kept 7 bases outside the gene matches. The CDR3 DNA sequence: TGTGCCAGCAGTCCCGGGGACAGCTACTACGAGCAGTACTTC. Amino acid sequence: CASSPGDSYYEQYF.

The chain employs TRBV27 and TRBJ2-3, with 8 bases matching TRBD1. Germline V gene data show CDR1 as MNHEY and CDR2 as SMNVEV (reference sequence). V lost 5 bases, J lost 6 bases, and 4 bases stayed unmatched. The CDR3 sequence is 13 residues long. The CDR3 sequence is CASSPWTGDTQYF. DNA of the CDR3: TGTGCCAGCAGTCCCTGGACAGGGGATACGCAGTATTTT.

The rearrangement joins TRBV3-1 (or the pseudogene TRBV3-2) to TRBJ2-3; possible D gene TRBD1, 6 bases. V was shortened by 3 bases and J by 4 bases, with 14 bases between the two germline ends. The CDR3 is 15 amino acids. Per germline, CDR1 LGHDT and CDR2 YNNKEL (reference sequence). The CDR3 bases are TGTGCCAGCAGCCAGGGACAACCCGGCCCAGATACGCAGTATTTT. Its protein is CASSQGQPGPDTQYF.

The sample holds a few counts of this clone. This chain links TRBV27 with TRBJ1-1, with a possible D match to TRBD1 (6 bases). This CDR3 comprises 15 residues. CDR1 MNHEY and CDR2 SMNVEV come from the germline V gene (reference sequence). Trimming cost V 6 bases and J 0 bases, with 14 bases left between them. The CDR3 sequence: CASSPRDILNTEAFF. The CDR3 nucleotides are TGTGCCAGCAGCCCCCGGGACATACTGAACACTGAAGCTTTCTTT.

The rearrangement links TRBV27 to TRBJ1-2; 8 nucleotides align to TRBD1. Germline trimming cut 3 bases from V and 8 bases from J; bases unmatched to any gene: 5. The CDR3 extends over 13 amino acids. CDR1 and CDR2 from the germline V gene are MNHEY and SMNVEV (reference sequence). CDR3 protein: CASSFMRDRGYTF. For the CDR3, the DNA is TGTGCCAGCAGTTTTATGAGGGACAGGGGCTACACCTTC.

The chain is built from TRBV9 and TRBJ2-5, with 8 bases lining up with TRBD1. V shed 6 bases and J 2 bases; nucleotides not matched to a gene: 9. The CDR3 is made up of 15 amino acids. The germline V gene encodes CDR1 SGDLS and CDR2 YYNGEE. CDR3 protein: CASNPTGVRQETQYF. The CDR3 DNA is TGTGCCAGCAACCCGACAGGGGTGAGGCAAGAGACCCAGTACTTC.

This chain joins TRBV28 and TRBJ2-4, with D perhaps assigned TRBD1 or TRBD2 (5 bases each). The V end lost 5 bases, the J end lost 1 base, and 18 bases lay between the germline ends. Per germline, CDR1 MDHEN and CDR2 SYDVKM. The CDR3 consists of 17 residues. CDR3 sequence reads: CASSTRGWDLAKNIQYF. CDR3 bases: TGTGCCAGCAGTACGAGAGGGTGGGACCTGGCCAAAAACATTCAGTACTTC.

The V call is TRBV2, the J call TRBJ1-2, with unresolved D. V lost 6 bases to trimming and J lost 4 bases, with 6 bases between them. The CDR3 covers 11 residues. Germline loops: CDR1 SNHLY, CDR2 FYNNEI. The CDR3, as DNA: TGTGCCAGCAGGGTAATCTATGGCTACACCTTC. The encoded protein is CASRVIYGYTF.

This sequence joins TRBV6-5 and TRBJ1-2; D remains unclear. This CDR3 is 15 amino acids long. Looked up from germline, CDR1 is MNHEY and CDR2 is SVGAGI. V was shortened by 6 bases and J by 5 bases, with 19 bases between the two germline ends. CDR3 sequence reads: CASRTVAAGVYGYTF. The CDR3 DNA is TGTGCCAGCAGAACTGTTGCAGCAGGAGTGTATGGCTACACCTTC.

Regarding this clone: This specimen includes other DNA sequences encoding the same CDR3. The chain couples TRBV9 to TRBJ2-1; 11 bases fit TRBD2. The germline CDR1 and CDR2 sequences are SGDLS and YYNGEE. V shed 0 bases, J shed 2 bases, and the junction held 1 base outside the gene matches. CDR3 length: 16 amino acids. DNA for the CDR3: TGTGCCAGCAGCGTAGCTAGCGGGGGGCCCTACAATGAGCAGTTCTTC. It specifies CASSVASGGPYNEQFF.

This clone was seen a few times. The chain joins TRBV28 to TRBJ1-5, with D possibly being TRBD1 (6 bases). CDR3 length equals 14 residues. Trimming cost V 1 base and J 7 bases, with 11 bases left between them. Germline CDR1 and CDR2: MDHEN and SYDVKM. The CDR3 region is CASSLSQGRQPQHF. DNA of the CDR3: TGTGCCAGCAGTTTATCCCAGGGGCGACAGCCCCAGCATTTT.

The CDR3 region is CASSPKGTGVGDEQFF. The CDR3 DNA reads TGTGCCAGCAGCCCGAAGGGGACAGGGGTTGGCGATGAGCAGTTCTTC. The chain employs TRBV7-9 and TRBJ2-1, with 10 bases aligning to TRBD1. The CDR3 sequence is 16 residues long. V lost 5 bases and J lost 8; bases outside the gene matches: 12. Germline lookup yields CDR1 SEHNR and CDR2 FQNEAQ (reference sequence).

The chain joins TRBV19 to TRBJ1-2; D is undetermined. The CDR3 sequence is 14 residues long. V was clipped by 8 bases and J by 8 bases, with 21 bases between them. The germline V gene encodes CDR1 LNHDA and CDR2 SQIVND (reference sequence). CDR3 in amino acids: CASSIRSEAYGYTF. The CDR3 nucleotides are TGTGCCAGTTCGATCCGTTCTGAGGCGTACGGCTACACCTTC.

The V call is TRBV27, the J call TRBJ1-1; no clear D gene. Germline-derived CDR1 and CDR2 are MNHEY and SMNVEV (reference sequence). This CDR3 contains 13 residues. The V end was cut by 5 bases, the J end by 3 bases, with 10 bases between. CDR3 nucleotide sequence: TGTGCCAGCAGTCCCTACTCGGACACTGAAGCTTTCTTT. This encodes CASSPYSDTEAFF.

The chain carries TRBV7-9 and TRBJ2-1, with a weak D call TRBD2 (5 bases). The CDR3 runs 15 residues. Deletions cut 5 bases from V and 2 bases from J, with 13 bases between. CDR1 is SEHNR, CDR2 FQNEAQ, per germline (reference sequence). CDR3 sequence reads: CASSPAGITYNEQFF. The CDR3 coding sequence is TGTGCCAGCAGCCCCGCCGGGATTACCTACAATGAGCAGTTCTTC.

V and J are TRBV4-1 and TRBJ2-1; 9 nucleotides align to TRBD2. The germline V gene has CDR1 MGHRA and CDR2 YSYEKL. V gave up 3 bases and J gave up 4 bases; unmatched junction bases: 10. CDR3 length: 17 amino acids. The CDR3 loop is CASSHTTAGGIYNEQFF. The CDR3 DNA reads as TGCGCCAGCAGCCACACCACCGCGGGGGGGATATACAATGAGCAGTTCTTC.

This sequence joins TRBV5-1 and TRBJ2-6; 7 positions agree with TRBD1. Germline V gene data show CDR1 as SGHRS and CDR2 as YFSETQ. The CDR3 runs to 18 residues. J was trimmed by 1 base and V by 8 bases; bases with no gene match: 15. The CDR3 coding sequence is TGCGCCAGACCGATTCCGGGACAGTACCCTTCTGGGGCCAACGTCCTGACTTTC. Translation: CARPIPGQYPSGANVLTF.

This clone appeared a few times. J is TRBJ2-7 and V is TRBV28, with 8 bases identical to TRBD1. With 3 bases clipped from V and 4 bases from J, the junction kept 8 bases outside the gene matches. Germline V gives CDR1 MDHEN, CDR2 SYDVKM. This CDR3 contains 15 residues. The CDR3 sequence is CASSFRFRQGYEQYF. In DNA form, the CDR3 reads TGTGCCAGCAGTTTCCGTTTTAGACAGGGGTACGAGCAGTACTTC. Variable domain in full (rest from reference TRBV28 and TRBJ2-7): DVKVTQSSRYLVKRTGEKVFLECVQDMDHENMFWYRQDPGLGLRLIYFSYDVKMKEKGDIPEGYSVSREKKERFSLILESASTNQTSMYLCASSFRFRQGYEQYFGPGTRLTVT.